Included here is one TCR beta chain sequence, with context. Sequencing used immunoSEQ multiplex PCR; TCRdb keeps in-frame clones, though not all of them. The repertoire holds some 690,000 clones, with roughly 91% as singletons. The sample originates from a study of shared clonotypes between healthy human individuals. The source is a man aged 18 to 29 in good health. Some clones in this sample may be carry-over from other donors' samples. Material for sequencing was memory CD8+ T cells from PBMCs. Subset: CD45RO+ cells pooled with CCR7-negative TemRA cells.

CDR3 protein: CASSQVTGTSGYLGQFF. The CDR3 coding sequence is TGCGCCAGCAGCCAAGTGACCGGGACTAGCGGGTATTTAGGGCAGTTCTTC. The chain recombines TRBV4-1 with TRBJ2-1; 12 bases are shared with TRBD2. The CDR3 spans 17 residues. The germline gives CDR1 MGHRA, CDR2 YSYEKL. After removal of 1 base from V and 12 bases from J, the junction contained 13 bases not matched to a gene.